This section outlines one T cell receptor (beta chain) sequence together with its context. The antigen remains unidentified. Profiling relied on immunoSEQ multiplex PCR, and the TCRdb table lists in-frame clones only, not all of them. The data show 40,000 to 50,000 clones, roughly 91% seen once. The germline V gene encodes CDR1 MNHEY and CDR2 SMNVEV (reference sequence). V was shortened by 1 base and J by 0 bases, with 16 bases between the two germline ends. This CDR3 has 17 amino acids. Any history of autoimmune disease or systemic immunosuppression disqualified patients. The data were obtained in a study of OX40 agonist ivuxolimab in advanced cancers. Study information: Ivuxolimab, which patients received intravenously every 2 weeks, was dosed at 0.01 to 10 mg/kg.

Whole-study results and caveats: Clones of CD4+ and CD8+ blood T cells grew by week 6 at doses of 0.1 to 3.0 mg/kg. Fewer expanded clones were found on average in CD4+ than in CD8+ T cells.

The receptor was isolated from an adult with an advanced solid tumor such as melanoma, head and neck, liver or kidney cancer. The source material was CD4+ or CD8+ T cells sorted from blood, sampled in a trial of the OX40 agonist ivuxolimab. The rearrangement joins TRBV27 to TRBJ2-7; D may be TRBD1 (6 bases). Written as DNA, the CDR3 is TGTGCCAGCAGTTTATTCACCCCGGACAGCCTCTCCTACGAGCAGTACTTC. Amino acid sequence: CASSLFTPDSLSYEQYF.